The next 3 T cell receptor beta chains were all read from a single sample in a study of T cell responses to AZD1222 COVID-19 vaccine. Repertoires were generated with immunoSEQ multiplex PCR, while TCRdb's copy carries only in-frame clones and drops some. The top ten hold roughly 42% of the sample, which has 85,000 to 110,000 clones, 90% to 95% seen once. The material sequenced was peripheral blood, taken on day 0 of AZD1222 vaccination. These receptors came from an adult in good health.

The rearrangement uses TRBV10-3 and TRBJ1-6; the D gene is possibly TRBD1 (6 bases). CDR3 length: 15 amino acids. Trimming pared 3 bases from V and 5 bases from J, leaving 11 bases between. Germline-derived CDR1 and CDR2 are ENHRY and SYGVKD. CDR3 DNA: TGTGCCATCAGTGAAGGGACACCCAATAATTCACCCCTCCACTTT. Translated: CAISEGTPNNSPLHF.

This clone was found a few times. The rearrangement joins TRBV3-1 (or the pseudogene TRBV3-2) to TRBJ2-1, with TRBD2 identical over 8 bases. This CDR3 comprises 14 residues. In germline, CDR1 is LGHDT, CDR2 YNNKEL (reference sequence). With 1 base clipped from V and 9 bases from J, the junction kept 5 bases outside the gene matches. In nucleotides, the CDR3 is TGTGCCAGCAGCCAAGCGGGAGGGGGTCGTGAGCAGTTCTTC. Its translation is CASSQAGGGREQFF.

The chain is built from TRBV5-5 and TRBJ2-7; D might be TRBD2 (6 bases). V lost 2 bases and J lost 0, with 9 bases in between. CDR1 and CDR2 (germline): SGHKS, YYEKEE (reference sequence). The CDR3 is 14 residues long. CDR3 region: CASSFAGSSYEQYF. The CDR3 DNA is TGTGCCAGCAGCTTTGCGGGAAGCTCCTACGAGCAGTACTTC.